The next 15 T cell receptor beta chains were all read from a single sample in a study of blood T cells in healthy people across ages. A J-beta primer mix and a sample-barcoded 5' primer were used in a second PCR of roughly 7 to 12 cycles. TCRdb re-called the 5' RACE reads through MiXCR, storing one row per CDR3 protein. In the table there are approximately 1.5 million distinct CDR3 sequences, 40% to 45% of which are singletons. The sample comprised blood. The receptors were sampled from a woman aged 18-29 years in good health.

This chain links TRBV29-1 with TRBJ2-3; 8 bases map to TRBD2. The CDR3 sequence is 13 residues long. Germline V gene lookup returns CDR1 SQVTM and CDR2 ANQGSEA. With 6 bases clipped from V and 1 base from J, the junction kept 3 bases outside the gene matches. The chain's CDR3 is CSVSAGGTDTQYF. The CDR3 DNA sequence: TGCAGCGTCTCAGCGGGAGGCACAGATACGCAGTATTTT.

In nucleotides, the CDR3 is TGTGCTAGGAATCTAGGCCTCCGGGGCACTGAAGCTTTCTTT. Protein sequence: CARNLGLRGTEAFF. The V and J genes are TRBV7-7 and TRBJ1-1, with D unclear. The CDR3 extends over 14 amino acids. Germline CDR1 is SSHAT and CDR2 is FNYEAQ (reference sequence).

This clonotype was recorded a few times. V gene TRBV7-6 combines with J gene TRBJ1-4; the match to TRBD1 covers 7 bases. Trimming cost V 6 bases and J 8 bases; bases outside gene matches: 3. The V gene's germline CDR1 is SGHVS and CDR2 FNYEAQ. The CDR3 contains 12 residues. The CDR3, as DNA: TGTGCCAGCAGGGGGACAGAAGAAAAACTGTTTTTT. As protein: CASRGTEEKLFF. Using reference TRBV7-6 and TRBJ1-4 for the parts outside the CDR3, the full variable domain is GAGVSQSPRYKVTKRGQDVALRCDPISGHVSLYWYRQALGQGPEFLTYFNYEAQQDKSGLPNDRFSAERPEGSISTLTIQRTEQRDSAMYRCASRGTEEKLFFGSGTQLSVL.

The rearrangement links TRBV3-1 to TRBJ2-5; D possibly corresponds to TRBD1 (6 bases). The assigned J gene may be wrong: the sequence end matches TRBJ2-7 better. Germline assignment: CDR1 LGHDT and CDR2 YNNKEL (reference sequence). The length of the CDR3 is 15 residues. CDR3 residues: CASSQVTRGINEQYF. CDR3 sequence (DNA): TGTGCCAGCAGCCAAGTCACTAGGGGGATCAACGAGCAGTACTTC.

This clonotype has only a few counts. The V and J genes are TRBV20-1 and TRBJ2-7, with 13 bases lining up with TRBD2. The germline V gene encodes CDR1 DFQATT and CDR2 SNEGSKA (reference sequence). J was trimmed by 0 bases and V by 3 bases; bases with no gene match: 2. CDR3 length: 15 amino acids. The CDR3, as DNA: TGCAGTGCTAGCACTAGCGGGAGGGGCTCCTACGAGCAGTACTTC. It specifies CSASTSGRGSYEQYF.

The chain carries TRBV10-3 and TRBJ2-7, with 11 bases aligning to TRBD2. Germline V lookup: CDR1 ENHRY, CDR2 SYGVKD. The CDR3 loop spans 17 amino acids. V was pared by 6 bases and J by 0 bases, with 10 bases of the junction left unmatched. The CDR3 bases are TGTGCCATCAGAGGTGGGACTAGCGGAGCCCACTCCTACGAGCAGTACTTC. This encodes CAIRGGTSGAHSYEQYF.

In its sample, this clonotype was seen a few times. The chain has TRBV5-1 and TRBJ2-5; D remains ambiguous. The V and J ends lost 1 base and 0 bases respectively, with 7 bases between them. CDR3 length: 14 residues. Germline CDR1 and CDR2: SGHRS and YFSETQ. The DNA of the CDR3 is TGCGCCAGCAGCTTGTCCCAGTACCAAGAGACCCAGTACTTC. This translates into CASSLSQYQETQYF.

This rearrangement joins TRBV27 to TRBJ2-7; tentatively, D is TRBD1 (5 bases). Trimming left V 6 bases short and J 2 bases short, with 29 bases between. The CDR3 runs to 19 residues. Germline V gene lookup returns CDR1 MNHEY and CDR2 SMNVEV (reference sequence). CDR3: CASSPQGIHGAPIPYEQYF. The CDR3 DNA sequence: TGTGCCAGCAGCCCCCAGGGTATTCACGGCGCACCCATACCCTACGAGCAGTACTTC.

The V gene is TRBV12-3 or TRBV12-4, the J gene TRBJ1-1; no reliable D call. The V gene lost 7 bases and the J gene lost 1 base, with 7 bases spanning the gap. The CDR3 sequence is 12 residues long. The CDR3 coding sequence is TGTGCCAGCACTCTATGGAACACTGAAGCTTTCTTT. This codes for CASTLWNTEAFF.

The chain recombines TRBV5-4 with TRBJ2-7; 9 bases map to TRBD2. CDR1 and CDR2 (germline): SGHNT, YYREEE (reference sequence). With 4 bases clipped from V and 5 bases from J, the junction kept 7 bases outside the gene matches. The CDR3 is 14 residues long. The CDR3 is CASSLGSGSNEQYF. The CDR3 nucleotides read TGTGCCAGCAGCCTGGGTAGCGGGAGTAACGAGCAGTACTTC.

This CDR3 reads CASSQTRAVNGYTF. CDR3 nucleotides: TGTGCCAGCAGCCAAACGCGGGCGGTGAATGGCTACACCTTC. The chain couples TRBV3-1 to TRBJ1-2, with D uncertain. V dropped 2 bases and J dropped 6 bases, with 13 bases sitting between them. Germline CDR1 is LGHDT and CDR2 is YNNKEL (reference sequence). The length of the CDR3 is 14 residues.

V usage is TRBV18 and J usage is TRBJ1-5; 12 nucleotides line up with TRBD1. Trimming cost V 3 bases and J 5 bases; bases outside gene matches: 2. This CDR3 is 15 amino acids long. Germline V gene data show CDR1 as KGHSH and CDR2 as LQKENI. The CDR3 nucleotides are TGTGCCAGCTCACCTGGGACAGGGGGCCATCAGCCCCAGCATTTT. This sequence encodes CASSPGTGGHQPQHF.

The rearrangement uses TRBV7-9 and TRBJ2-5, with 7 bases matching TRBD1. TRBJ2-7 explains the end of the DNA better; the J call may be wrong. Germline loops: CDR1 SEHNR, CDR2 FQNEAQ (reference sequence). This CDR3 has 12 amino acids. Here the CDR3 DNA reads TGTGCCAGCAGCTATGGACAGGACGAGCAGTACTTC. The encoded protein is CASSYGQDEQYF.

The rearrangement links TRBV11-2 to TRBJ2-1, with 9 bases matching TRBD2. CDR3 length: 15 amino acids. V trimming: 3 bases; J trimming: 9 bases; junction bases outside the gene matches: 9. Germline-derived CDR1 and CDR2 are SGHAT and FQNNGV. CDR3 amino acids: CASSFTGTSSGEQFF. The CDR3 DNA reads as TGTGCCAGCAGCTTCACCGGGACTAGCTCCGGTGAGCAGTTCTTC.

The rearrangement joins TRBV5-1 to TRBJ1-1; D may be TRBD1 (6 bases). V was trimmed by 4 bases and J by 2 bases, leaving 15 bases between them. The CDR3 is 15 residues long. Looked up from germline, CDR1 is SGHRS and CDR2 is YFSETQ. The DNA of the CDR3 is TGCGCCAGCAGCGGCTCTTGGGGGGGCAACACTGAAGCTTTCTTT. This gives the protein CASSGSWGGNTEAFF.